This T cell receptor beta chain was found in a study of blood T cell repertoires in COVID-19. Background on the study: Sources were T cells, B-cell-depleted T cells, or PBMCs; the material itself was cDNA or gDNA.

Method: immunoSEQ multiplex PCR; TCRdb's copy keeps in-frame clones and lacks some. Among 65,000 to 70,000 clones listed, about 80% were seen once. Trimming cost V 6 bases and J 13 bases; bases outside gene matches: 4. CDR3 length equals 12 residues. In germline, CDR1 is MNHNY, CDR2 SVGAGI (reference sequence). The chain recombines TRBV6-6 with TRBJ1-6; 9 bases agree with TRBD1. The sequence was obtained from an older woman with acute or convalescent COVID-19. Specimen: peripheral blood. The CDR3 bases are TGTGCCAGCAGATACGGACAGGGGCCCCTCCACTTT. Amino acid sequence: CASRYGQGPLHF.